These T cell receptor beta chains were read from a single sample in a study of blood T cells in healthy people across ages. TCRdb re-called the 5' RACE reads with MiXCR, one entry per CDR3 protein. This sample has 1.5 million to 2 million distinct CDR3 sequences, with roughly 49% found just once. The sample taken for sequencing was blood. Receptors originate from a woman aged 40-49 years in good health. The CDR3 runs from the conserved cysteine through the conserved F or W. D genes are given only for firm matches. Rows give clone size only sometimes, using once, few, many, or a class for an expanded clone.

clone_size: NA; cdr3_length: 14; d_call: NA; v_call: TRBV9; j_call: TRBJ2-1; cdr3_aa: CASSSRQSVYEQFF; cdr3_nt: TGTGCCAGCAGCTCCCGGCAGAGTGTGTATGAGCAGTTCTTC
clone_size: many; cdr3_length: 11; d_call: NA; v_call: TRBV28; j_call: TRBJ2-7; cdr3_aa: CASSLSREQYF; cdr3_nt: TGTGCCAGCAGTTTATCGAGGGAGCAGTACTTC
clone_size: few; cdr3_length: 12; d_call: NA; v_call: TRBV2; j_call: TRBJ1-4; cdr3_aa: CASSLAPEKLFF; cdr3_nt: TGTGCCAGCTCACTAGCCCCAGAAAAACTGTTTTTT
clone_size: NA; cdr3_length: 13; d_call: NA; v_call: TRBV28; j_call: TRBJ1-5; cdr3_aa: CASSSGVYQPQHF; cdr3_nt: TGTGCCAGCAGTTCGGGGGTTTATCAGCCCCAGCATTTT
clone_size: NA; cdr3_length: 13; d_call: TRBD1; v_call: TRBV6-1; j_call: TRBJ1-2; cdr3_aa: CASSDLDRVGYTF; cdr3_nt: TGTGCCAGCAGTGATCTCGACAGGGTTGGCTACACCTTC
clone_size: few; cdr3_length: 14; d_call: NA; v_call: TRBV12-3/TRBV12-4; j_call: TRBJ2-3; cdr3_aa: CASSPPGGQRTQYF; cdr3_nt: TGTGCCAGCAGCCCCCCTGGGGGCCAGCGGACGCAGTATTTT
clone_size: few; cdr3_length: 14; d_call: TRBD1; v_call: TRBV5-6; j_call: TRBJ2-7; cdr3_aa: CASSLPGQRYEQYF; cdr3_nt: TGTGCCAGCAGCTTACCGGGACAGCGATACGAGCAGTACTTC
clone_size: few; cdr3_length: 13; d_call: NA; v_call: TRBV4-1; j_call: TRBJ1-2; cdr3_aa: CASSQVGRRGYTF; cdr3_nt: TGCGCCAGCAGCCAAGTCGGACGGCGGGGCTACACCTTC
clone_size: NA; cdr3_length: 14; d_call: NA; v_call: TRBV28; j_call: TRBJ2-3; cdr3_aa: CASSTLDGTDTQYF; cdr3_nt: TGTGCCAGCAGTACCCTTGATGGGACAGATACGCAGTATTTT
clone_size: NA; cdr3_length: 17; d_call: TRBD1; v_call: TRBV4-2; j_call: TRBJ2-5; cdr3_aa: CASSAKGSGTTTGEQYF; cdr3_nt: TGTGCCAGCAGCGCAAAAGGCTCCGGGACAACCACAGGGGAGCAGTACTTC
clone_size: NA; cdr3_length: 20; d_call: TRBD2; v_call: TRBV9; j_call: TRBJ2-3; cdr3_aa: CASSTNLNPTSGDSTDTQYF; cdr3_nt: TGTGCCAGCAGCACGAACCTAAACCCGACTAGCGGGGATAGCACAGATACGCAGTATTTT
clone_size: NA; cdr3_length: 14; d_call: NA; v_call: TRBV6-5; j_call: TRBJ1-2; cdr3_aa: CASAPDSFNYGYTF; cdr3_nt: TGTGCCAGCGCCCCGGACAGCTTCAACTATGGCTACACCTTC
clone_size: NA; cdr3_length: 15; d_call: NA; v_call: TRBV5-1; j_call: TRBJ2-7; cdr3_aa: CASSLDPGISYEQYF; cdr3_nt: TGCGCCAGCAGCTTGGACCCGGGAATCTCCTACGAGCAGTACTTC
clone_size: NA; cdr3_length: 16; d_call: NA; v_call: TRBV3-1; j_call: TRBJ1-2; cdr3_aa: CASSQVSGRHDYGYTF; cdr3_nt: TGTGCCAGCAGCCAAGTCTCAGGGCGGCACGACTATGGCTACACCTTC
clone_size: NA; cdr3_length: 15; d_call: NA; v_call: TRBV7-2; j_call: TRBJ1-4; cdr3_aa: CASSLYEGRNEKLFF; cdr3_nt: TGTGCCAGCAGCTTGTATGAGGGCAGAAATGAGAAACTGTTTTTT
clone_size: NA; cdr3_length: 15; d_call: NA; v_call: TRBV20-1; j_call: TRBJ2-3; cdr3_aa: CSARDGASGTDTQYF; cdr3_nt: TGCAGTGCTAGAGATGGGGCCTCAGGGACAGATACGCAGTATTTT
clone_size: NA; cdr3_length: 17; d_call: NA; v_call: TRBV2; j_call: TRBJ2-3; cdr3_aa: CASNLRLGRSGTDTQYF; cdr3_nt: TGTGCCAGCAACCTCAGACTAGGCCGGTCTGGCACAGATACGCAGTATTTT
clone_size: NA; cdr3_length: 13; d_call: NA; v_call: TRBV5-1; j_call: TRBJ2-5; cdr3_aa: CASRATSGETQYF; cdr3_nt: TGCGCCAGCAGAGCAACCTCGGGGGAGACCCAGTACTTC
clone_size: NA; cdr3_length: 16; d_call: NA; v_call: TRBV12-3/TRBV12-4; j_call: TRBJ2-4; cdr3_aa: CASSLAQGGTKSIQYF; cdr3_nt: TGTGCCAGCAGTTTAGCCCAGGGGGGAACCAAAAGCATTCAGTACTTC
clone_size: few; cdr3_length: 16; d_call: NA; v_call: TRBV4-2; j_call: TRBJ2-1; cdr3_aa: CASSQSYRSSYNEQFF; cdr3_nt: TGTGCCAGCAGCCAGTCCTACCGGAGCTCCTACAATGAGCAGTTCTTC
clone_size: NA; cdr3_length: 14; d_call: TRBD1; v_call: TRBV2; j_call: TRBJ1-2; cdr3_aa: CASSEADRGGGYTF; cdr3_nt: TGTGCCAGCAGTGAAGCAGACAGGGGGGGTGGCTACACCTTC
clone_size: NA; cdr3_length: 13; d_call: NA; v_call: TRBV18; j_call: TRBJ2-5; cdr3_aa: CASSPRDVETQYF; cdr3_nt: TGTGCCAGCTCACCACGGGATGTGGAGACCCAGTACTTC
clone_size: few; cdr3_length: 16; d_call: TRBD2; v_call: TRBV7-8; j_call: TRBJ2-5; cdr3_aa: CASSLAPSGLQETQYF; cdr3_nt: TGTGCCAGCAGCTTAGCCCCTAGCGGGCTCCAAGAGACCCAGTACTTC
clone_size: few; cdr3_length: 14; d_call: NA; v_call: TRBV9; j_call: TRBJ1-2; cdr3_aa: CASSDFTGLYGYTF; cdr3_nt: TGTGCCAGCAGCGACTTCACAGGGTTGTATGGCTACACCTTC